This T cell receptor beta chain was retrieved from a study of T cells in Graves' hyperthyroidism and ophthalmopathy. Study outcomes and limitations: Researchers report that a 13 V-J model separated ophthalmopathy from stable hyperthyroidism.

Diagnoses were established using clinical symptoms, serum thyroxine and TRAb, thyroid ultrasound and orbital computed tomography. Authors of the study amplified TCR beta CDR3 regions from RNA transcripts. HTBI primers were employed in a first-round RT-PCR of the TCR CDR3. TCRdb called the multiplex PCR reads again in MiXCR, with one record for every CDR3 protein. The sample shows approximately 700,000 distinct CDR3 sequences, roughly 46% of them seen only once. For this clonotype: The antigen is undetermined.

Material for sequencing was peripheral blood or thyroid tissue (not recorded which). This sequence originates from an adult man with Graves' disease, either hyperthyroidism or ophthalmopathy (not recorded which).

The CDR3 loop reads CASSLDSGAYQPQHF. Here the CDR3 DNA reads TGTGCCAGCAGCTTAGATTCGGGGGCGTATCAGCCCCAGCATTTT. This chain uses TRBV7-9 with TRBJ1-5, with D maybe TRBD1 (6 bases). CDR1 and CDR2 (germline): SEHNR, FQNEAQ (reference sequence). The length of the CDR3 is 15 residues. The V end lost 1 base, the J end lost 5 bases, and 12 bases lay between the germline ends.